Presented here are 22 T cell receptor beta chains from one specimen sequenced in a study of vaccination effects on CD4 cells after COVID-19 (dated by TCRdb to about 2022). The library was produced with the immunoSEQ multiplex PCR assay. Sourced from immuneACCESS, this table was stored by TCRdb with only in-frame sequences that have V and J called. A share of the clones is absent; for the studies checked, an unresolved V gene accounts for under half, and the remainder has no known explanation. This sample has roughly 35,000 clones in its table, and 55% to 85% of those were observed once. The ten largest clones take up more than 25% of the sample. In the ViraFEST assay, PBMC were stimulated with viral peptide pools, and antigen-specific CD4+ T cell clonotypes were then identified by expansion using TCR sequencing. After around 11 days of culture, CD4+ T cells were isolated with the EasySep CD4+ T cell isolation kit. Healthy vaccine recipients had no prior SARS-CoV-2 infection, confirmed by negative nucleocapsid antibodies before and after vaccination.

Their target antigens are unknown. The material was CD4+ T cells from PBMCs cultured with HCoV-OC43 spike peptides, obtained before COVID-19 vaccination. What the cell subset or site label conveys for this sample: HCoV-OC43 spike overlapping peptide pool stimulation. These receptors were collected from a human donor who received a COVID-19 vaccine.

This chain uses TRBV18 with TRBJ2-3; 8 positions match TRBD1. Germline CDR1 is KGHSH and CDR2 is LQKENI. Unmatched junction bases numbered 9, after V lost 4 bases and J lost 0 bases. CDR3 size: 17 residues. The CDR3 region has the DNA TGTGCCAGCTCACGGCAGGGGGCGATTTATAGCACAGATACGCAGTATTTT. This gives the protein CASSRQGAIYSTDTQYF. The whole variable domain, remainder taken from reference TRBV18 and TRBJ2-3, is NAGVMQNPRHLVRRRGQEARLRCSPMKGHSHVYWYRQLPEEGLKFMVYLQKENIIDESGMPKERFSAEFPKEGPSILRIQQVVRGDSAAYFCASSRQGAIYSTDTQYFGPGTRLTVL.

J is TRBJ2-6 and V is TRBV5-6, with a tentative D call TRBD1 (6 bases). The CDR3 has 19 residues. The germline V gene encodes CDR1 SGHDT and CDR2 YYEEEE. V was clipped by 4 bases and J by 0 bases, with 20 bases between them. CDR3 DNA sequence: TGTGCCAGCAGCCCCATAACCGCAGGGACAAGCTCTGGGGCCAACGTCCTGACTTTC. This encodes CASSPITAGTSSGANVLTF.

The J gene is TRBJ2-4, the V gene TRBV19; D tentatively fits TRBD1 or TRBD2 (6 bases each). CDR1 is LNHDA, CDR2 SQIVND, per germline (reference sequence). The CDR3 is 16 residues long. The ends were cut back, 4 bases at V and 3 bases at J, with 16 bases in the middle. The CDR3 reads CASSTGAAFDKNIQYF. The DNA of the CDR3 is TGTGCCAGTAGTACGGGGGCAGCCTTTGACAAAAACATTCAGTACTTC.

This clone was observed a few times. This chain joins TRBV12-3 or TRBV12-4 and TRBJ2-2, with D uncertain. Trimming removed 6 bases from V and 5 bases from J, with 4 bases in between. The CDR3 covers 11 residues. DNA for the CDR3: TGTGCCAGCAGGTTAACCGGGGAGCTGTTTTTT. Its protein product is CASRLTGELFF.

The CDR3: CASSLTSDSPLHF. Here the CDR3 DNA reads TGTGCCAGCAGCTTAACTTCGGATTCACCCCTCCACTTT. The chain couples TRBV7-3 to TRBJ1-6; D unclear. Per the germline V gene, CDR1 is SGHTA and CDR2 is FQGTGA. The CDR3 consists of 13 residues. With 0 bases removed from V and 8 bases from J, the gap between germline ends came to 5 bases. Full variable domain (outside the CDR3, taken from reference TRBV7-3 and TRBJ1-6): GAGVSQTPSNKVTEKGKYVELRCDPISGHTALYWYRQSLGQGPEFLIYFQGTGAADDSGLPNDRFFAVRPEGSVSTLKIQRTERGDSAVYLCASSLTSDSPLHFGNGTRLTVT.

The chain combines TRBV10-3 with TRBJ1-1; TRBD1 matches at 9 bases. The CDR3 is 13 residues long. V lost 7 bases to trimming and J lost 4 bases; unmatched junction nucleotides: 4. Per germline, CDR1 ENHRY and CDR2 SYGVKD. The CDR3 sequence is CAITGTGTTEAFF. For the CDR3, the DNA is TGTGCCATCACTGGGACAGGGACCACTGAAGCTTTCTTT.

The chain combines TRBV6-2 or TRBV6-3 with TRBJ2-1, with D maybe TRBD2 (5 bases). V was pared by 4 bases and J by 6 bases, with 10 bases between. CDR3 length: 13 residues. CDR1 is MNHEY and CDR2 is SVGEGT in the germline V gene. CDR3 bases: TGTGCCAGCAGTTCGGGGTTCTTCAATGAGCAGTTCTTC. It codes for CASSSGFFNEQFF.

This clone occurred once. The chain links TRBV5-4 to TRBJ1-2, with D unresolved. In germline, CDR1 is SGHNT, CDR2 YYREEE (reference sequence). V lost 5 bases and J 2 bases, leaving 10 bases between the germline ends. The CDR3 is 13 residues long. CDR3 loop: CASRQTLNYGYTF. The CDR3 bases are TGTGCCAGCAGGCAGACTTTAAACTATGGCTACACCTTC.

V gene TRBV5-1 combines with J gene TRBJ1-5, with 10 nucleotides matching TRBD1. The CDR3 spans 15 residues. Trimming took 4 bases from V and 1 from J; bases not matched to a gene: 2. Germline CDR1 and CDR2: SGHRS and YFSETQ. CDR3 sequence (DNA): TGCGCCAGCAGCCAGACAGGGGGCAGCAATCAGCCCCAGCATTTT. This sequence encodes CASSQTGGSNQPQHF.

V is TRBV6-4 and J is TRBJ2-6; D not resolved. CDR1 and CDR2 from the germline V gene are MRHNA and SNTAGT. This CDR3 is built from 11 residues. Trimming removed 3 bases from V and 9 bases from J, with 3 bases in between. CDR3 sequence: CASSEGNVLTF. The CDR3 region has the DNA TGTGCCAGCAGTGAGGGCAACGTCCTGACTTTC.

This clone has a handful of counts. The chain has TRBV6-2 or TRBV6-3 and TRBJ1-6, with 7 bases aligning to TRBD1. The CDR3 contains 14 residues. J was trimmed by 9 bases and V by 0 bases; bases with no gene match: 2. Germline CDR1 and CDR2: MNHEY and SVGEGT. CDR3 bases: TGTGCCAGCAGTTACTCGACAGGGAGTTCACCCCTCCACTTT. It encodes CASSYSTGSSPLHF.

V is TRBV5-1 and J is TRBJ1-3; D perhaps matches TRBD1 (5 bases). The V end was cut by 3 bases, the J end by 0 bases, with 22 bases between. The germline CDR1 and CDR2 sequences are SGHRS and YFSETQ. This CDR3 has 19 residues. The CDR3 DNA reads TGCGCCAGCAGCTCCCTTGCCCTTACCAGGGCCCGCTCTGGAAACACCATATATTTT. Its translation is CASSSLALTRARSGNTIYF. Supplemented by reference TRBV5-1 and TRBJ1-3, the full variable domain reads KAGVTQTPRYLIKTRGQQVTLSCSPISGHRSVSWYQQTPGQGLQFLFEYFSETQRNKGNFPGRFSGRQFSNSRSEMNVSTLELGDSALYLCASSSLALTRARSGNTIYFGEGSWLTVV.

This clone was seen a few times. This chain joins TRBV10-3 and TRBJ2-1, with 8 bases that match TRBD2. From germline, CDR1 is ENHRY and CDR2 SYGVKD. The CDR3 spans 15 residues. V lost 3 bases, J lost 8 bases, and 9 bases stayed unmatched. The CDR3 sequence is CAISDTTSGRHEQFF. CDR3 in DNA: TGTGCCATCAGTGACACCACCAGCGGGAGACATGAGCAGTTCTTC.

This clone was found a few times. The rearrangement joins TRBV7-2 to TRBJ1-5, with a weak D call TRBD1 (5 bases). Between the trimmed V and J ends, which lost 4 bases and 2 bases, there was a span of 12 bases. The germline V gene encodes CDR1 SGHTA and CDR2 FQGNSA. This CDR3 is built from 15 residues. As DNA, the CDR3 is TGTGCCAGCAGCTCCGGGGGGAAGGGCAATCAGCCCCAGCATTTT. It specifies CASSSGGKGNQPQHF.

The chain links TRBV30 to TRBJ1-6; D uncertain. The V and J ends lost 0 bases and 5 bases respectively, with 11 bases between them. Germline lookup yields CDR1 GTSNPN and CDR2 SVGIG (reference sequence). The CDR3 covers 15 residues. CDR3 amino acids: CAWSVQWGDNSPLHF. In DNA form, the CDR3 reads TGTGCCTGGAGTGTACAGTGGGGTGATAATTCACCCCTCCACTTT.

The V gene is TRBV12-3 or TRBV12-4, the J gene TRBJ2-3; D uncertain. V was shortened by 3 bases and J by 0 bases, with 1 base between the two germline ends. The CDR3 sequence is 12 residues long. The CDR3 spells CASSFSTDTQYF. The CDR3 DNA sequence: TGTGCCAGCAGTTTCAGCACAGATACGCAGTATTTT.

V and J are TRBV20-1 and TRBJ1-2; no definite D call. Between the trimmed V and J ends, which lost 5 bases and 2 bases, there was a span of 6 bases. This CDR3 region has 11 residues. Germline V CDR1 and CDR2: DFQATT, SNEGSKA (reference sequence). CDR3 nucleotide sequence: TGCAGTGCTCCGCCGAACTATGGCTACACCTTC. Translated, it gives CSAPPNYGYTF.

The chain carries TRBV5-1 and TRBJ1-2; D gene uncertain. V lost 0 bases to trimming and J lost 5 bases, with 8 bases between them. This CDR3 is built from 13 residues. Germline-derived CDR1 and CDR2 are SGHRS and YFSETQ. The chain's CDR3 is CASSLGELYGYTF. CDR3 coding DNA: TGCGCCAGCAGCTTGGGGGAGTTGTATGGCTACACCTTC. Supplemented by reference TRBV5-1 and TRBJ1-2, the full variable domain reads KAGVTQTPRYLIKTRGQQVTLSCSPISGHRSVSWYQQTPGQGLQFLFEYFSETQRNKGNFPGRFSGRQFSNSRSEMNVSTLELGDSALYLCASSLGELYGYTFGSGTRLTVV.

Written as DNA, the CDR3 is TGTGCCAGTAGTATCAGGGCCTTGAACACTGAAGCTTTCTTT. This gives the protein CASSIRALNTEAFF. This sequence joins TRBV19 and TRBJ1-1; possible D gene TRBD1, 5 bases. The CDR3 extends over 14 amino acids. CDR1 LNHDA and CDR2 SQIVND come from the germline V gene (reference sequence). Trimming took off 3 bases at V and 0 bases at J, with 8 bases between the two ends. Full variable domain (rest looked up from reference TRBV19 and TRBJ1-1): DGGITQSPKYLFRKEGQNVTLSCEQNLNHDAMYWYRQDPGQGLRLIYYSQIVNDFQKGDIAEGYSVSREKKESFPLTVTSAQKNPTAFYLCASSIRALNTEAFFGQGTRLTVV.

The rearrangement links TRBV27 to TRBJ2-3, with D possibly TRBD1 on 5 matching bases. Trimming removed 7 bases at V and 4 bases at J, with 15 bases between. CDR3 length: 14 amino acids. Germline V gene data show CDR1 as MNHEY and CDR2 as SMNVEV (reference sequence). This CDR3 is CASKVGQWPDTQYF. The CDR3 DNA follows: TGTGCCAGCAAAGTCGGACAATGGCCAGATACGCAGTATTTT.

The genes are TRBV6-6 and TRBJ2-7; D unresolved. CDR1 MNHNY and CDR2 SVGAGI come from the germline V gene (reference sequence). This CDR3 is built from 14 residues. V dropped 4 bases and J dropped 4 bases, with 14 bases sitting between them. The CDR3 nucleotides read TGTGCCAGCAGTTCTTCAGATGTTTCATACGAGCAGTACTTC. It is translated as CASSSSDVSYEQYF.

This clone has a single count. The V gene is TRBV5-1, the J gene TRBJ2-7; no reliable D call. The CDR3 consists of 12 residues. From germline, CDR1 is SGHRS and CDR2 YFSETQ. The V end was cut by 3 bases, the J end by 0 bases, with 4 bases between. The CDR3 sequence: CASSSSSYEQYF. DNA for the CDR3: TGCGCCAGCAGCTCCAGCTCCTACGAGCAGTACTTC.